This T cell receptor beta chain was sequenced for a study of regulatory T cells in long-lasting Graves disease. Building of the TCR beta libraries involved iRepertoire HTBI primers and Arm-PCR of CDR3 regions. TCRdb ran MiXCR on the multiplex PCR reads and lists one entry per CDR3 protein. Found here are some 490,000 distinct CDR3 sequences, 9.5% to 15% of them singletons; the top ten hold 8.9%. Losses at the gene ends were 4 bases for V and 5 bases for J; bases not matched to a gene: 6. This CDR3 has 16 residues. Per germline, CDR1 SGDLS and CDR2 YYNGEE. Time point meaning: newly diagnosed GD, antithyroid drugs for less than 3 months. PBMCs provided the RNA from which the TCR library was made. This sample was shared with a second study, whose subject was T cells in Graves' hyperthyroidism and ophthalmopathy. This second report adds: When the TCR CDR3 underwent first-round RT-PCR, the HTBI primer set was used.

The input for sequencing was peripheral blood mononuclear cells (PBMCs), taken at new diagnosis, from a patient treated with antithyroid drugs. This sequence was found in a woman in her 30s with Graves disease. The V call is TRBV9, the J call TRBJ2-2, with 12 positions matching TRBD2. The DNA of the CDR3 is TGTGCCAGCAGCCCGAGACTAGCGGGAGCGACCGGGGAGCTGTTTTTT. Residues: CASSPRLAGATGELFF. Full variable domain (missing parts from reference TRBV9 and TRBJ2-2): DSGVTQTPKHLITATGQRVTLRCSPRSGDLSVYWYQQSLDQGLQFLIQYYNGEERAKGNILERFSAQQFPDLHSELNLSSLELGDSALYFCASSPRLAGATGELFFGEGSRLTVL.